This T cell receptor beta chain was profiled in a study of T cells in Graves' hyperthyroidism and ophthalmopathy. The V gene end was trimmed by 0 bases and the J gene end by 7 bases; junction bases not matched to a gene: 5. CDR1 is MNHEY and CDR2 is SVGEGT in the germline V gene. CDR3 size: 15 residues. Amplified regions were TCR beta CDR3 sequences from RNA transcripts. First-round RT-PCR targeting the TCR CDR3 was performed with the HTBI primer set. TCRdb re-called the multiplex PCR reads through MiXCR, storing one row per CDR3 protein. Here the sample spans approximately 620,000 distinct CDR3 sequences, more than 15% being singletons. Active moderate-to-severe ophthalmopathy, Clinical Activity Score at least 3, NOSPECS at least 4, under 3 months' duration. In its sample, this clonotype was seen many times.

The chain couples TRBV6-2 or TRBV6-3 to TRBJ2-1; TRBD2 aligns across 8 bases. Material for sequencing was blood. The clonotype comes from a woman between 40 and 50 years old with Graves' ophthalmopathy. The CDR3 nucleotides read TGTGCCAGCAGTTACTCGAGGTCTAGCGGGAATGAGCAGTTCTTC. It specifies CASSYSRSSGNEQFF.